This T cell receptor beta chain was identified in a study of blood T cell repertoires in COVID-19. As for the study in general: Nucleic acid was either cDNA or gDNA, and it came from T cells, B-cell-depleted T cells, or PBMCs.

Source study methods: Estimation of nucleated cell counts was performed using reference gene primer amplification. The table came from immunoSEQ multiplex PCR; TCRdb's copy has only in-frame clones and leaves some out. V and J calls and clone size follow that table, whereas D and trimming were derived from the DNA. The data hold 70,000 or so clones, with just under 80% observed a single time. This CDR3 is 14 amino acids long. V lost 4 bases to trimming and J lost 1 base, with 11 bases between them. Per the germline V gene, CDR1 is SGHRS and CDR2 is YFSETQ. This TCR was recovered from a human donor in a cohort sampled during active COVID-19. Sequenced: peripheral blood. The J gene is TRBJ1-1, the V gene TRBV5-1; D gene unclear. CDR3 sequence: CASSPTPPNTEAFF. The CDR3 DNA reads TGCGCCAGCAGCCCTACGCCCCCGAACACTGAAGCTTTCTTT.